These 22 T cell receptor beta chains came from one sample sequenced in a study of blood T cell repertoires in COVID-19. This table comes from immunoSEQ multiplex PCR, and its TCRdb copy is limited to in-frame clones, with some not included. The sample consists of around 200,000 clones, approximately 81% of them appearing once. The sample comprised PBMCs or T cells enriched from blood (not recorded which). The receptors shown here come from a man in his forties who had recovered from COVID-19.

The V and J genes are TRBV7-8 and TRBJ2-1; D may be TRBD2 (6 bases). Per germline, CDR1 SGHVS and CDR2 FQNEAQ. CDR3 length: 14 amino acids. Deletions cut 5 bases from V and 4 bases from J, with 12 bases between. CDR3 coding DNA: TGTGCCAGCAGCAATTATCGGGGGTACAATGAGCAGTTCTTC. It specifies CASSNYRGYNEQFF.

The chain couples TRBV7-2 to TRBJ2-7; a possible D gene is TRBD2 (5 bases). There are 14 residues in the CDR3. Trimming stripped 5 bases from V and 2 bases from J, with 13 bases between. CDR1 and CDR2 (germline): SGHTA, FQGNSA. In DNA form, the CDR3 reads TGTGCCAGCAGCCCGACGGGAAGGACCTACGAGCAGTACTTC. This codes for CASSPTGRTYEQYF.

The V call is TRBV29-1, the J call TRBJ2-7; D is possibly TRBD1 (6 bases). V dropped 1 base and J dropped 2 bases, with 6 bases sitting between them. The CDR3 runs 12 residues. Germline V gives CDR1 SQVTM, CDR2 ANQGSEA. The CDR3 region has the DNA TGCAGCGTTGAAGGGGACACCTACGAGCAGTACTTC. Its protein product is CSVEGDTYEQYF.

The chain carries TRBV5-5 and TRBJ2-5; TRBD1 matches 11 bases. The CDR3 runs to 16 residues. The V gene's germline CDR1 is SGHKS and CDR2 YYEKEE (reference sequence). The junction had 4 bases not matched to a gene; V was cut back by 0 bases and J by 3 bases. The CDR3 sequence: CASSLAPGQGEETQYF. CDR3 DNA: TGTGCCAGCAGCTTGGCCCCGGGACAGGGGGAAGAGACCCAGTACTTC.

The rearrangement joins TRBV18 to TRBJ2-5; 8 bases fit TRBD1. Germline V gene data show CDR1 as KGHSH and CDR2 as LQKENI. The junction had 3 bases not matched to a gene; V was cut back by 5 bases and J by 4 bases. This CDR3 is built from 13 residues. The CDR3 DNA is TGTGCCAGCTCAACCGACAGGGGAGAGACCCAGTACTTC. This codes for CASSTDRGETQYF.

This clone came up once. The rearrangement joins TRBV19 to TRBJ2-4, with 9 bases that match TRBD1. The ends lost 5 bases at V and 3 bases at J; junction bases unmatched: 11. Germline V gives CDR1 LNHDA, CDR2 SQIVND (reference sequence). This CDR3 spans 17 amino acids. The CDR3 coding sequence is TGTGCCAGTAGTTTGCCCCCTCGGGACAGGGTCAAAAACATTCAGTACTTC. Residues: CASSLPPRDRVKNIQYF.

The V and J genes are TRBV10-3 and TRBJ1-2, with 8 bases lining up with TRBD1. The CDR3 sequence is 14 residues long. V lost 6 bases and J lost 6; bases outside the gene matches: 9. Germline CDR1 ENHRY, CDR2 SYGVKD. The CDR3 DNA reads TGTGCCATCAGCCCTCAGGGGGCGCGAAATGGCTACACCTTC. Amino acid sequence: CAISPQGARNGYTF.

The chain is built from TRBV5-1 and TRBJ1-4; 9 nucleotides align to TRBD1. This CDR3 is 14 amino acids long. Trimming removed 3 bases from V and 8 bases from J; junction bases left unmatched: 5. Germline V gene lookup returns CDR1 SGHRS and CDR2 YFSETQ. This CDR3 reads CASSWGQGVEKLFF. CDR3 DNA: TGCGCCAGCAGCTGGGGACAGGGAGTCGAAAAACTGTTTTTT.

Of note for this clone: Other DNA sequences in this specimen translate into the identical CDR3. The CDR3: CASSIDWNTEAFF. In DNA, the CDR3 is TGTGCCAGTAGTATAGACTGGAACACTGAAGCTTTCTTT. The chain combines TRBV19 with TRBJ1-1; D unresolved. The CDR3 contains 13 residues. Trimming left V 0 bases short and J 1 base short, with 3 bases between. Germline lookup yields CDR1 LNHDA and CDR2 SQIVND (reference sequence). The full variable domain, completed using reference TRBV19 and TRBJ1-1, is DGGITQSPKYLFRKEGQNVTLSCEQNLNHDAMYWYRQDPGQGLRLIYYSQIVNDFQKGDIAEGYSVSREKKESFPLTVTSAQKNPTAFYLCASSIDWNTEAFFGQGTRLTVV.

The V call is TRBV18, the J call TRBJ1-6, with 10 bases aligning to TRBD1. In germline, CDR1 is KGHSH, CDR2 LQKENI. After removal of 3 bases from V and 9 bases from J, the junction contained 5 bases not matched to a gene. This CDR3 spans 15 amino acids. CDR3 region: CASSPGQGDLSPLHF. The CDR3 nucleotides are TGTGCCAGCTCACCTGGACAGGGGGACCTTTCACCCCTCCACTTT. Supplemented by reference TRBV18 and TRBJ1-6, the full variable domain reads NAGVMQNPRHLVRRRGQEARLRCSPMKGHSHVYWYRQLPEEGLKFMVYLQKENIIDESGMPKERFSAEFPKEGPSILRIQQVVRGDSAAYFCASSPGQGDLSPLHFGNGTRLTVT.

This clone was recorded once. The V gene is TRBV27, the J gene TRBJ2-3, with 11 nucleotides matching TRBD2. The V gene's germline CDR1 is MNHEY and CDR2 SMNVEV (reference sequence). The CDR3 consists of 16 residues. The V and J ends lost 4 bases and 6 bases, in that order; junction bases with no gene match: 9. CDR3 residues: CASSSIAGGPSDTQYF. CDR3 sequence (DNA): TGTGCCAGCAGTTCAATAGCGGGAGGGCCCTCGGATACGCAGTATTTT.

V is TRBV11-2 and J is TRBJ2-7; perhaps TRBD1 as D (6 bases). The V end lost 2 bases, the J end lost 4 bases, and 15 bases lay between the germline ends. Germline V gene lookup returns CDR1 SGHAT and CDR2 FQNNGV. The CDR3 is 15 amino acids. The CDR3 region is CASSLSDRSYYEQYF. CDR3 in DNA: TGTGCCAGCAGCTTATCGGACAGATCGTATTACGAGCAGTACTTC.

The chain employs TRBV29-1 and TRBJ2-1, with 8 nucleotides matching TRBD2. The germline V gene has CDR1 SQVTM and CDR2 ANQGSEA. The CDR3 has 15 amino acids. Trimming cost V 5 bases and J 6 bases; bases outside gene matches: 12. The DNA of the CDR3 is TGCAGCGTTCGGGCTAGCGGGTACCAGGGCAATGAGCAGTTCTTC. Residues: CSVRASGYQGNEQFF.

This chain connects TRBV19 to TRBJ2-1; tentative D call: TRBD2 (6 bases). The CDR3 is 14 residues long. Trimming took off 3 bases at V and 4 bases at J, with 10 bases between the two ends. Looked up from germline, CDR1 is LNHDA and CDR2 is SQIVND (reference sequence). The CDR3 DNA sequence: TGTGCCAGTAGTATCTCGGGACTGTACAATGAGCAGTTCTTC. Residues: CASSISGLYNEQFF. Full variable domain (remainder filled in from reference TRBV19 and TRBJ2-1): DGGITQSPKYLFRKEGQNVTLSCEQNLNHDAMYWYRQDPGQGLRLIYYSQIVNDFQKGDIAEGYSVSREKKESFPLTVTSAQKNPTAFYLCASSISGLYNEQFFGPGTRLTVL.

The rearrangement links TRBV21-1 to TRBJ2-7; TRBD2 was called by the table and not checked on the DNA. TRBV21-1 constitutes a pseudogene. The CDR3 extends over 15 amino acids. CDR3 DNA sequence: TGTGCCAGCAGCAAGACGGGACTTAGCTCCTACGAGCAGTACTTC. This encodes CASSKTGLSSYEQYF.

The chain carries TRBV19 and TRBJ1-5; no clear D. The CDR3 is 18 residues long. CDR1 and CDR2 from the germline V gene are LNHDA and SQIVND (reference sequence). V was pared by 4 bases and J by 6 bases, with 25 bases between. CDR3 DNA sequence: TGTGCCAGTAGTACCGGTTATTTGACCGGCCCCGGGAGTCAGCCCCAGCATTTT. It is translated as CASSTGYLTGPGSQPQHF.

CDR3 nucleotides: TGTGCCAGCAGCCAAGATAGCCAACGCAATCAGCCCCAGCATTTT. This translates into CASSQDSQRNQPQHF. V gene TRBV3-1 (or the pseudogene TRBV3-2) combines with J gene TRBJ1-5; D remains unclear. Germline V gene lookup returns CDR1 LGHDT and CDR2 YNNKEL (reference sequence). The CDR3 runs 15 residues. V was shortened by 0 bases and J by 2 bases, with 8 bases between the two germline ends.

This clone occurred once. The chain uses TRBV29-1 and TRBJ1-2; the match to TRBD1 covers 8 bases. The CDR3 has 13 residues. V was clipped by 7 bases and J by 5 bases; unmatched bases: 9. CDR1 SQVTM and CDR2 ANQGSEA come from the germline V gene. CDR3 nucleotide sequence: TGCAGCGCCCAGGACAGGGATGGATATGGCTACACCTTC. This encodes CSAQDRDGYGYTF.

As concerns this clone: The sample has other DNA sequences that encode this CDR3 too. For the CDR3, the DNA is TGTGCCAGCAGCGTAGGAGGTGCAGATACGCAGTATTTT. Translation gives CASSVGGADTQYF. The gene calls are TRBV9 and TRBJ2-3; D unresolved. Germline lookup yields CDR1 SGDLS and CDR2 YYNGEE. V shed 0 bases and J shed 4 bases, with 6 bases lying between them. CDR3 length equals 13 residues.

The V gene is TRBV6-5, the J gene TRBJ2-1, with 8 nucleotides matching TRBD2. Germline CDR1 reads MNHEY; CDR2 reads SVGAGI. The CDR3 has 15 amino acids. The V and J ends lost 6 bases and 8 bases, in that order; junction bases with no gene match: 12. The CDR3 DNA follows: TGTGCCAGCAGCTCAGCGGGAGTTGGAGGAGATGAGCAGTTCTTC. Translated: CASSSAGVGGDEQFF.

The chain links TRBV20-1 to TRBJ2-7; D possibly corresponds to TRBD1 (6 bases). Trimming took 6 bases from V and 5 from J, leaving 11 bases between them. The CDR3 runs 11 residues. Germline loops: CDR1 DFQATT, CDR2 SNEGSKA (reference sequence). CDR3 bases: TGCAGTGCCCAACAGGGCAACGAGCAGTACTTC. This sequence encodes CSAQQGNEQYF.

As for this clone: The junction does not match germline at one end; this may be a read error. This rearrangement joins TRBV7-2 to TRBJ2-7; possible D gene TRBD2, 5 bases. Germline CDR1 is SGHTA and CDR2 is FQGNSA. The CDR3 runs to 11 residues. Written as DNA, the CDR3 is TGTGCCAGCAGCTTAGGACTACTTAGATCCTTC. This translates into CASSLGLLRSF.